The sequence of this T cell receptor beta chain was determined in a study of blood T cell repertoires in COVID-19. Study information: Sample material is recorded as cDNA or gDNA derived from T cells, B-cell-depleted T cells, or PBMCs.

CDR1 and CDR2 (germline): MDHEN, SYDVKM. J lost 5 bases, V lost 5 bases, and 15 bases had no gene match. The CDR3 has 16 amino acids. Per the study methods: Counts of nucleated cells, estimated from reference gene primer amplification, were obtained. Data came from immunoSEQ multiplex PCR; TCRdb stores just in-frame clones and leaves some out. That table is the source of V, J and clone size, and D and trimming were worked out from the DNA. The sample consists of under 150,000 clones, approximately 80% of them appearing once. Sequenced material: peripheral blood. The chain recombines TRBV28 with TRBJ2-7, with 7 bases fitting TRBD1. This TCR was sampled from a human donor in a cohort sampled during active COVID-19. The CDR3 bases are TGTGCCAGCAGTAAGATACCTAGACAGGGTATTCACGAGCAGTACTTC. Amino acids: CASSKIPRQGIHEQYF.